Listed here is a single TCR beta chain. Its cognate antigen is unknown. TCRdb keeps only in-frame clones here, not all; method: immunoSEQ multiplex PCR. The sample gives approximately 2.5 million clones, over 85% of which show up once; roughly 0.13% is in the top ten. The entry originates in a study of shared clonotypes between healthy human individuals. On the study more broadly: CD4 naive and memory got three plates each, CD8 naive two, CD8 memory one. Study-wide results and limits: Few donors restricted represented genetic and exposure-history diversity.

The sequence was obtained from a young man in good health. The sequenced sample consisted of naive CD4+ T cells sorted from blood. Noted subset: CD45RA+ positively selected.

CDR3 residues: CASSFLVADRGSGELFF. The CDR3 region has the DNA TGTGCCAGCAGCTTCCTTGTGGCTGACAGGGGTAGCGGGGAGCTGTTTTTT. The V and J genes are TRBV5-4 and TRBJ2-2, with 8 bases lining up with TRBD1. Trimming at V came to 2 bases and at J to 7 bases, leaving 13 bases not matched to a gene. The CDR3 consists of 17 residues. The V gene's germline CDR1 is SGHNT and CDR2 YYREEE (reference sequence). Variable domain in full (rest from reference TRBV5-4 and TRBJ2-2): ETGVTQSPTHLIKTRGQQVTLRCSSQSGHNTVSWYQQALGQGPQFIFQYYREEENGRGNFPPRFSGLQFPNYSSELNVNALELDDSALYLCASSFLVADRGSGELFFGEGSRLTVL.